One sample yielded the 24 T cell receptor beta chains listed below, sequenced in a study of low-dose radiotherapy and immunotherapy resistance in tumors. The time point denotes: before trial treatment. First-strand cDNA used TRAV- and TRBV-specific primers, covering alpha and beta chains. A constant-region primer paired with the V-primer adapter amplified TCRs over about 19 PCR cycles. One entry per CDR3 protein results from TCRdb running MiXCR on the reads. The table has fewer than 95,000 distinct CDR3 sequences, 9.4% seen once. The sample was PBMCs, taken before treatment. The receptors here all came from a male donor with prostate cancer.

Many counts were recorded for this clonotype. V is TRBV29-1 and J is TRBJ1-2, with a tentative D call TRBD1 (6 bases). V lost 6 bases, J lost 3 bases, and 17 bases lay in between. The CDR3 is made up of 14 amino acids. Germline V gene sequence: CDR1 SQVTM, CDR2 ANQGSEA. CDR3 residues: CSVGETGSYYGYTF. CDR3 nucleotide sequence: TGCAGCGTGGGGGAGACAGGTTCTTACTATGGCTACACCTTC. Based on the CDR3 plus reference TRBV29-1 and TRBJ1-2, the full variable domain is SAVISQKPSRDICQRGTSLTIQCQVDSQVTMMFWYRQQPGQSLTLIATANQGSEATYESGFVIDKFPISRPNLTFSTLTVSNMSPEDSSIYLCSVGETGSYYGYTFGSGTRLTVV.

There are many counts of this clonotype. CDR3 sequence: CASSLAGLAGGPPQYF. The CDR3 bases are TGTGCCAGCAGCTTAGCTGGCCTAGCGGGAGGGCCACCGCAGTATTTT. The chain has TRBV7-2 and TRBJ2-3; 12 bases agree with TRBD2. This CDR3 contains 16 residues. Germline loops: CDR1 SGHTA, CDR2 FQGNSA. V lost 0 bases, J lost 10 bases, and 8 bases stayed unmatched. The whole variable domain, remainder taken from reference TRBV7-2 and TRBJ2-3, is GAGVSQSPSNKVTEKGKDVELRCDPISGHTALYWYRQSLGQGLEFLIYFQGNSAPDKSGLPSDRFSAERTGGSVSTLTIQRTQQEDSAVYLCASSLAGLAGGPPQYFGPGTRLTVL.

This clonotype was picked up many times. The chain is built from TRBV7-2 and TRBJ1-3; no clear D. This CDR3 region has 14 residues. Trimming shortened V by 1 base and J by 0 bases, and 4 bases separated the two germline ends. Per germline, CDR1 SGHTA and CDR2 FQGNSA. The CDR3 region is CASSLDSSGNTIYF. The CDR3 DNA sequence: TGTGCCAGCAGCTTAGACAGCTCTGGAAACACCATATATTTT.

Many counts were recorded for this clonotype. The chain employs TRBV13 and TRBJ2-3; D might be TRBD2 (5 bases). The germline V and J ends were trimmed by 4 bases and 0 bases, with 11 bases remaining between them. The CDR3 length is 15 residues. Germline V CDR1 and CDR2: PRHDT, FYEKMQ (reference sequence). The CDR3 nucleotides read TGTGCCAGCAGCTCCCGGGAAGACAGCACAGATACGCAGTATTTT. Translated: CASSSREDSTDTQYF.

In its sample, this clonotype was seen a few times. CDR3: CSARVWETQYF. CDR3 sequence (DNA): TGCAGTGCTAGAGTATGGGAGACCCAGTACTTC. The chain carries TRBV20-1 and TRBJ2-5, with D uncertain. Trimming took off 1 base at V and 5 bases at J, with 5 bases between the two ends. Germline V lookup: CDR1 DFQATT, CDR2 SNEGSKA (reference sequence). The CDR3 runs 11 residues.

In its sample, this clonotype was seen many times. The chain employs TRBV12-3 or TRBV12-4 and TRBJ1-3, with a tentative D call TRBD1 (5 bases). The CDR3 loop spans 16 amino acids. Between the trimmed V and J ends, which lost 5 bases and 0 bases, there was a span of 14 bases. CDR3 region: CASSILGAASGNTIYF. The CDR3 DNA sequence: TGTGCCAGCAGTATACTCGGGGCAGCCTCTGGAAACACCATATATTTT.

With regard to this clonotype: This may arise from a read error, as a much more abundant clone is one base away. V and J are TRBV5-3 and TRBJ2-2, with 8 bases aligning to TRBD2. TRBV5-3 is filed as an ORF, its function uncertain. The CDR3 covers 14 residues. The V and J ends lost 8 bases and 6 bases, in that order; junction bases with no gene match: 9. The chain's CDR3 is CASSSGGGAGELFF. The CDR3 nucleotides read TGTGCCAGCAGCAGCGGGGGAGGAGCCGGGGAGCTGTTTTTT.

This clonotype was recorded at least ten times. V and J are TRBV29-1 and TRBJ2-5, with 7 positions matching TRBD1. The CDR3 extends over 15 amino acids. Losses at the gene ends were 4 bases for V and 0 bases for J; bases not matched to a gene: 8. The germline gives CDR1 SQVTM, CDR2 ANQGSEA. The CDR3 bases are TGCAGCGTTGTGTCCGGGACAGCGTACCAAGAGACCCAGTACTTC. Amino acid sequence: CSVVSGTAYQETQYF.

Only a few counts were recorded for this clonotype. The genes are TRBV28 and TRBJ1-1; 8 bases match TRBD1. CDR3 size: 18 residues. V lost 5 bases, J lost 1 base, and 15 bases stayed unmatched. Germline V gene data show CDR1 as MDHEN and CDR2 as SYDVKM. The CDR3 region is CASSLATGASSWNTEAFF. The CDR3 region has the DNA TGTGCCAGCAGTCTCGCGACAGGGGCCTCCTCTTGGAACACTGAAGCTTTCTTT.

In the case of this clonotype: With only one base between it and a far larger clone, this is likely a read error. The chain has TRBV5-6 and TRBJ2-7; possible D gene TRBD2, 5 bases. This CDR3 region has 14 residues. CDR1 and CDR2 from the germline V gene are SGHDT and YYEEEE. Trimming took 4 bases from V and 9 from J, leaving 20 bases between them. CDR3 nucleotide sequence: TGTGCCAGCAGCCGGGCCCGGGATCATACGAGGCAGTACTTC. Translation gives CASSRARDHTRQYF.

This sequence joins TRBV10-3 and TRBJ2-2, with D maybe TRBD1 (5 bases). Germline V gives CDR1 ENHRY, CDR2 SYGVKD. The CDR3 is made up of 13 amino acids. Trimming stripped 5 bases from V and 5 bases from J, with 9 bases between. CDR3 region: CAISPTETGELFF. The DNA of the CDR3 is TGTGCCATCAGTCCGACAGAGACCGGGGAGCTGTTTTTT.

Concerning this clonotype itself: With only one base between it and a far larger clone, this is likely a read error. The genes are TRBV18 and TRBJ2-3; D is ambiguous. Germline loops: CDR1 KGHSH, CDR2 LQKENI. The CDR3 is made up of 14 amino acids. As DNA, the CDR3 is TGTGACAGCAGCTTCCGCGGATTCCCAGATACGCAGTATTTT. Translated, it gives CDSSFRGFPDTQYF.

This clonotype was detected many times. The chain combines TRBV6-2 or TRBV6-3 with TRBJ2-3; TRBD1 might be the D (6 bases). The CDR3 length is 14 residues. Germline V gene sequence: CDR1 MNHEY, CDR2 SVGEGT. Trimming pared 10 bases from V and 0 bases from J, leaving 14 bases between. CDR3: CATVQGPSTDTQYF. In DNA, the CDR3 is TGTGCCACCGTACAGGGTCCTAGCACAGATACGCAGTATTTT.

This clonotype was found many times. The V gene is TRBV5-1, the J gene TRBJ2-2; D is perhaps TRBD1 or TRBD2 (5 bases each). Germline V CDR1 and CDR2: SGHRS, YFSETQ. The CDR3 covers 16 residues. V dropped 1 base and J dropped 0 bases, with 10 bases sitting between them. CDR3 nucleotides: TGCGCCAGCAGCTTGATGAGGGGCGCGAACACCGGGGAGCTGTTTTTT. Protein sequence: CASSLMRGANTGELFF.

This clonotype was picked up many times. This chain links TRBV2 with TRBJ2-7, with a weak D call TRBD1 (5 bases). Germline V lookup: CDR1 SNHLY, CDR2 FYNNEI. Trimming stripped 7 bases from V and 6 bases from J, with 10 bases between. CDR3 size: 11 residues. CDR3 sequence: CASTGMSEQYF. CDR3 bases: TGTGCCAGCACAGGGATGAGCGAGCAGTACTTC.

This clonotype was seen at least ten times. The chain combines TRBV5-1 with TRBJ2-1; no clear D. CDR3 size: 13 residues. Per germline, CDR1 SGHRS and CDR2 YFSETQ. V was trimmed by 0 bases and J by 9 bases, leaving 10 bases between them. The CDR3 region has the DNA TGCGCCAGCAGCTTGGCGGCGCCGGGTGAGCAGTTCTTC. It is translated as CASSLAAPGEQFF.

Many counts were recorded for this clonotype. V gene TRBV19 combines with J gene TRBJ1-2; no clear D. This CDR3 is 13 amino acids long. Looked up from germline, CDR1 is LNHDA and CDR2 is SQIVND (reference sequence). The ends were cut back, 3 bases at V and 6 bases at J, with 11 bases in the middle. The CDR3 here is CASSMLGGDGYTF. The CDR3 DNA sequence: TGTGCCAGTAGTATGCTGGGCGGGGATGGCTACACCTTC.

The chain joins TRBV7-2 to TRBJ2-7, with D possibly called TRBD1 or TRBD2 (5 bases each). Germline values: CDR1 SGHTA, CDR2 FQGNSA. The CDR3 spans 14 residues. Between the trimmed V and J ends, which lost 5 bases and 5 bases, there was a span of 16 bases. The CDR3 nucleotides read TGTGCCAGCAGCCCCGGATATGGGGGTGACGAGCAGTACTTC. This translates into CASSPGYGGDEQYF.

This clonotype was seen ten or more times. The gene calls are TRBV7-2 and TRBJ2-1, with a weak D call TRBD2 (6 bases). Per the germline V gene, CDR1 is SGHTA and CDR2 is FQGNSA. This CDR3 spans 13 amino acids. V was clipped by 8 bases and J by 4 bases, with 12 bases between them. The CDR3 bases are TGTGCCAGCTACAGCGGGTCGTACAATGAGCAGTTCTTC. Its protein product is CASYSGSYNEQFF.

This clonotype was seen repeatedly, ten times or more. This chain joins TRBV20-1 and TRBJ2-1; 10 nucleotides line up with TRBD2. Germline values: CDR1 DFQATT, CDR2 SNEGSKA (reference sequence). There are 16 residues in the CDR3. V trimming: 2 bases; J trimming: 0 bases; junction bases outside the gene matches: 4. The CDR3 sequence is CSARILAGSSYNEQFF. Written as DNA, the CDR3 is TGCAGTGCTAGAATACTAGCGGGGAGCTCCTACAATGAGCAGTTCTTC.

This clonotype was observed at least ten times. The chain is built from TRBV20-1 and TRBJ2-1, with D perhaps TRBD2 (6 bases). The CDR3 has 13 amino acids. Deletions cut 1 base from V and 2 bases from J, with 6 bases between. Germline V gives CDR1 DFQATT, CDR2 SNEGSKA (reference sequence). CDR3 residues: CSARGLAYNEQFF. DNA for the CDR3: TGCAGTGCTAGAGGACTAGCCTACAATGAGCAGTTCTTC.

In this sample, this clonotype turned up many times. The V and J genes are TRBV5-1 and TRBJ2-3, with D possibly matching TRBD1 (5 bases). Per germline, CDR1 SGHRS and CDR2 YFSETQ. The CDR3 is made up of 15 amino acids. V lost 5 bases, J lost 3 bases, and 16 bases lay in between. The CDR3 sequence: CASSNSLQGTDTQYF. CDR3 DNA: TGCGCCAGCAGTAATAGCCTGCAGGGAACAGATACGCAGTATTTT.

This clonotype was detected many times. The chain uses TRBV4-3 and TRBJ1-4; D call uncertain. Trimming removed 0 bases at V and 6 bases at J, with 11 bases between. This CDR3 is built from 15 residues. Germline values: CDR1 LGHNA, CDR2 YSLEER. The CDR3 DNA sequence: TGCGCCAGCAGCCAAGAAGGACCATGGGATGAAAAACTGTTTTTT. Translation: CASSQEGPWDEKLFF.

This clonotype was observed many times. The chain uses TRBV20-1 and TRBJ2-1; tentative D call: TRBD1 (6 bases). The ends were cut back, 3 bases at V and 5 bases at J, with 20 bases in the middle. CDR1 is DFQATT and CDR2 is SNEGSKA in the germline V gene (reference sequence). The CDR3 is made up of 16 amino acids. This chain's CDR3 is CSARGEALQGHNEQFF. The CDR3 DNA is TGCAGTGCTAGGGGAGAGGCCCTACAGGGACACAATGAGCAGTTCTTC.